This T cell receptor (beta chain) stems from a study of T cell changes during pregnancy in multiple sclerosis. Trimming removed 7 bases from V and 9 bases from J, with 12 bases in between. The germline CDR1 and CDR2 sequences are LNHDA and SQIVND (reference sequence). The length of the CDR3 is 11 residues. Using immunoSEQ multiplex PCR, the repertoire was profiled, and TCRdb retains in-frame clones only, with some absent. The table shows 36,000 or so clones, with 88% occurring only once. This sequence originates from a female donor with multiple sclerosis, enrolled in a pregnancy study. V gene TRBV19 combines with J gene TRBJ1-2, with D possibly matching TRBD1 (6 bases). The starting material was CD4+ T cells from peripheral blood mononuclear cells, obtained in the first trimester of pregnancy. In DNA form, the CDR3 reads TGTGCCAGTAAACAGGGCGCTAGCTACACCTTC. Translating gives CASKQGASYTF.